The clone carrying this T cell receptor (beta chain) was counted between two and nine times. The CDR3 spans 13 residues. Trimming shortened V by 2 bases and J by 6 bases, and 10 bases separated the two germline ends. Germline V lookup: CDR1 SEHNR, CDR2 FQNEAQ (reference sequence). Assay: immunoSEQ multiplex PCR; the TCRdb copy retains only in-frame clones and omits some. The sample lists around 43,000 clones, 75% to 95% occurring once. The data stem from a study of graft-versus-host responses after intestinal transplantation. This sample comprised PBMCs, obtained 524 days after transplant. The receptor was derived from a human patient who received an intestinal transplant, so some T cells may come from the graft donor. The J gene is TRBJ1-1, the V gene TRBV7-9; D is unclear. Written as DNA, the CDR3 is TGTGCCAGCAGCTTACAACAGCGACCTGAAGCTTTCTTT. Encoded protein: CASSLQQRPEAFF.